These 11 T cell receptor beta chains came from one sample sequenced in a study of blood T cell repertoires in COVID-19. Clones were read by immunoSEQ multiplex PCR, and TCRdb kept only the in-frame ones, dropping some. The sample carries 410,000 or so clones, 89% recorded once. The specimen was peripheral blood. The receptors originated from a woman between 35 and 50 years old with COVID-19, enrolled during active disease.

The chain uses TRBV7-3 and TRBJ1-2; D is uncertain. Looked up from germline, CDR1 is SGHTA and CDR2 is FQGTGA. The germline V and J ends were trimmed by 6 bases and 0 bases, with 14 bases remaining between them. CDR3 length: 15 residues. The CDR3 DNA reads as TGTGCCAGCAGTCGTGATACAGCCGCTAACTATGGCTACACCTTC. As protein: CASSRDTAANYGYTF.

This sequence joins TRBV27 and TRBJ1-4; D is unclear. Trimming took 5 bases from V and 3 from J, leaving 34 bases between them. This CDR3 contains 22 residues. Germline V CDR1 and CDR2: MNHEY, SMNVEV (reference sequence). CDR3 DNA: TGTGCCAGCAGTACATACAGTGCGTCTATGCCTATCCTAAAGCCGTCTAATGAAAAACTGTTTTTT. Translated, it gives CASSTYSASMPILKPSNEKLFF.

V and J are TRBV9 and TRBJ2-2; 7 bases align to TRBD2. CDR1 SGDLS and CDR2 YYNGEE come from the germline V gene. V lost 1 base to trimming and J lost 0 bases; unmatched junction nucleotides: 3. This CDR3 spans 16 amino acids. The DNA of the CDR3 is TGTGCCAGCAGCGTATTTAGCGGGCCGAACACCGGGGAGCTGTTTTTT. It encodes CASSVFSGPNTGELFF. The full variable domain, rest sourced from reference TRBV9 and TRBJ2-2, is DSGVTQTPKHLITATGQRVTLRCSPRSGDLSVYWYQQSLDQGLQFLIQYYNGEERAKGNILERFSAQQFPDLHSELNLSSLELGDSALYFCASSVFSGPNTGELFFGEGSRLTVL.

The chain joins TRBV7-2 to TRBJ1-2; TRBD1 agrees at 12 bases. The CDR3 has 14 amino acids. Germline assignment: CDR1 SGHTA and CDR2 FQGNSA. The V and J ends lost 5 bases and 7 bases, in that order; junction bases with no gene match: 5. The CDR3 reads CASSRRDRGLGYTF. CDR3 nucleotide sequence: TGTGCCAGCAGCCGGAGGGACAGGGGGCTTGGCTACACCTTC.

The chain combines TRBV7-8 with TRBJ1-5; 7 bases line up with TRBD1. V lost 1 base to trimming and J lost 3 bases; unmatched junction nucleotides: 3. CDR3 length equals 15 residues. Germline V CDR1 and CDR2: SGHVS, FQNEAQ. The CDR3 DNA reads as TGTGCCAGCAGCTTAGGACAGGGAACCAATCAGCCCCAGCATTTT. Protein product: CASSLGQGTNQPQHF.

The chain links TRBV9 to TRBJ2-1; 9 bases agree with TRBD2. This CDR3 is built from 16 residues. Looked up from germline, CDR1 is SGDLS and CDR2 is YYNGEE. J was trimmed by 6 bases and V by 0 bases; bases with no gene match: 7. CDR3 sequence reads: CASSVALTAGGNEQFF. The CDR3 DNA reads as TGTGCCAGCAGCGTAGCACTCACAGCGGGAGGCAATGAGCAGTTCTTC.

CDR3 sequence (DNA): TGCAGTGTCCCCTGGAACACTGAAGCTTTCTTT. It codes for CSVPWNTEAFF. The chain uses TRBV20-1 and TRBJ1-1; no firm D call. Germline V gives CDR1 DFQATT, CDR2 SNEGSKA (reference sequence). The CDR3 has 11 amino acids. V was trimmed by 7 bases and J by 1 base, leaving 7 bases between them.

V gene TRBV10-3 combines with J gene TRBJ2-3, with TRBD2 identical over 8 bases. The CDR3 has 13 amino acids. The V gene end was trimmed by 6 bases and the J gene end by 3 bases; junction bases not matched to a gene: 2. Germline values: CDR1 ENHRY, CDR2 SYGVKD. DNA of the CDR3: TGTGCCATCAGGCCTAGCGGGACAGATACGCAGTATTTT. Translating gives CAIRPSGTDTQYF.

As concerns this clone: The junction and the germline gene differ at one end; a read error may be behind it. The chain joins TRBV7-7 to TRBJ2-3; 11 positions agree with TRBD1. CDR3 size: 17 residues. Germline CDR1 and CDR2: SSHAT and FNYEAQ (reference sequence). This chain's CDR3 is CASSSGSGTGGADTQYF. As DNA, the CDR3 is TGTGCTAGCAGCTCGGGATCCGGGACAGGGGGAGCAGATACGCAGTATTTT. The whole variable domain, remainder taken from reference TRBV7-7 and TRBJ2-3, is GAGVSQSPRYKVTKRGQDVTLRCDPISSHATLYWYQQALGQGPEFLTYFNYEAQPDKSGLPSDRFSAERPEGSISTLTIQRTEQRDSAMYRCASSSGSGTGGADTQYFGPGTRLTVL.

This chain links TRBV5-6 with TRBJ1-3, with 9 bases lining up with TRBD1. The CDR3 has 16 amino acids. CDR1 and CDR2 from the germline V gene are SGHDT and YYEEEE. With 4 bases clipped from V and 2 bases from J, the junction kept 7 bases outside the gene matches. The CDR3 sequence: CASSADRGLAGNTIYF. For the CDR3, the DNA is TGTGCCAGCAGCGCGGACAGGGGCTTAGCTGGAAACACCATATATTTT.

V and J are TRBV6-2 or TRBV6-3 and TRBJ2-4, with 13 bases that match TRBD2. Trimming cost V 4 bases and J 10 bases; bases outside gene matches: 7. CDR1 MNHEY and CDR2 SVGEGT come from the germline V gene. The CDR3 covers 15 residues. The DNA for the CDR3 is TGTGCCAGCAGTTTCGGAGGGACTAGCGGGAAGATTCAGTACTTC. Encoded protein: CASSFGGTSGKIQYF.